Following are 18 T cell receptor beta chains from one sample sequenced in a study of shared clonotypes between healthy human individuals. Produced via immunoSEQ multiplex PCR; TCRdb's table is partial and in-frame only. The profile shows about 980,000 clones, approximately 80% of them singletons. Sequencing was carried out using memory CD4+ T cells sorted from blood. Indicated subset: CD45RA-negative fraction. These receptors all stem from a man younger than 30 in good health.

The chain combines TRBV6-1 with TRBJ1-2; D gene unclear. Trimming removed 6 bases at V and 2 bases at J, with 10 bases between. The length of the CDR3 is 13 residues. CDR1 and CDR2 (germline): MNHNS, SASEGT. CDR3 loop: CASRPDGNYGYTF. The CDR3 nucleotides read TGTGCCAGCAGGCCCGACGGCAACTATGGCTACACCTTC.

This clone was recorded at least ten times. The V gene is TRBV5-1, the J gene TRBJ1-5; D is unresolved. The CDR3 runs 14 residues. Germline V gives CDR1 SGHRS, CDR2 YFSETQ. The V gene lost 2 bases and the J gene lost 6 bases, with 12 bases spanning the gap. The DNA for the CDR3 is TGCGCCAGCAGCTTAGGATCGGGTGGTCAGCCCCAGCATTTT. Protein: CASSLGSGGQPQHF.

V gene TRBV6-4 combines with J gene TRBJ1-2; TRBD1 matches at 8 bases. The ends lost 5 bases at V and 4 bases at J; junction bases unmatched: 3. The CDR3 runs 13 residues. Germline-derived CDR1 and CDR2 are MRHNA and SNTAGT. The CDR3 reads CASSRGTGYGYTF. CDR3 nucleotide sequence: TGTGCCAGCAGTAGAGGGACAGGCTATGGCTACACCTTC.

This chain links TRBV28 with TRBJ2-3; D tentatively fits TRBD1 or TRBD2 (5 bases each). This CDR3 region has 15 residues. CDR1 MDHEN and CDR2 SYDVKM come from the germline V gene. Trimming left V 7 bases short and J 4 bases short, with 18 bases between. DNA of the CDR3: TGTGCCAGCACAGCAAGGGCCCGGGGCGCAGATACGCAGTATTTT. This gives the protein CASTARARGADTQYF.

This clone was observed a handful of times. This rearrangement joins TRBV1 to TRBJ2-7. TRBV1 is a documented pseudogene. This CDR3 is 17 amino acids long. The CDR3 DNA follows: TGCACCAGCAGCCAGGGGTGCGCCGGGACCGCCTCATACGAGCAGTACTTC. Protein sequence: CTSSQGCAGTASYEQYF.

This clone has a single count. The chain is built from TRBV30 and TRBJ1-6; D ambiguous. Germline CDR1 and CDR2: GTSNPN and SVGIG (reference sequence). Trimming left V 0 bases short and J 6 bases short, with 15 bases between. There are 16 residues in the CDR3. The CDR3 nucleotides read TGTGCCTGGAGTGTACTGGAGCAACTACCTAATTCACCCCTCCACTTT. Translating gives CAWSVLEQLPNSPLHF.

This chain connects TRBV18 to TRBJ1-3, with D unclear. In germline, CDR1 is KGHSH, CDR2 LQKENI. Trimming cost V 1 base and J 0 bases, with 16 bases left between them. This CDR3 is built from 18 residues. This CDR3 is CASSPHPPGSNSGNTIYF. Written as DNA, the CDR3 is TGTGCCAGCTCACCACACCCCCCGGGCAGTAACTCTGGAAACACCATATATTTT. Full variable domain (missing parts from reference TRBV18 and TRBJ1-3): NAGVMQNPRHLVRRRGQEARLRCSPMKGHSHVYWYRQLPEEGLKFMVYLQKENIIDESGMPKERFSAEFPKEGPSILRIQQVVRGDSAAYFCASSPHPPGSNSGNTIYFGEGSWLTVV.

The chain recombines TRBV9 with TRBJ1-2; D gene ambiguous. CDR3 length: 12 residues. V was cut by 0 bases and J by 8 bases, with 8 bases left in between. Germline V gene data show CDR1 as SGDLS and CDR2 as YYNGEE. The CDR3 sequence: CASSVGALGYTF. The DNA of the CDR3 is TGTGCCAGCAGCGTAGGGGCTCTAGGCTACACCTTC.

This chain connects TRBV5-4 to TRBJ1-3; maybe TRBD1 (5 bases). The CDR3 has 15 amino acids. Trimming stripped 4 bases from V and 3 bases from J, with 14 bases between. Germline V lookup: CDR1 SGHNT, CDR2 YYREEE (reference sequence). CDR3 bases: TGTGCCAGCAGCCTGGATATGGGGCATGGAAACACCATATATTTT. Encoded protein: CASSLDMGHGNTIYF. Filled out from reference TRBV5-4 and TRBJ1-3, the complete variable domain reads ETGVTQSPTHLIKTRGQQVTLRCSSQSGHNTVSWYQQALGQGPQFIFQYYREEENGRGNFPPRFSGLQFPNYSSELNVNALELDDSALYLCASSLDMGHGNTIYFGEGSWLTVV.

The chain uses TRBV5-1 and TRBJ1-6; 7 bases align to TRBD1. Trimming took 2 bases from V and 10 from J; bases not matched to a gene: 6. Per the germline V gene, CDR1 is SGHRS and CDR2 is YFSETQ. The CDR3 sequence is 14 residues long. The CDR3 DNA sequence: TGCGCCAGCAGCTTACCGGGACAGAGATCACCCCTCCACTTT. Amino acids: CASSLPGQRSPLHF.

The V call is TRBV2, the J call TRBJ2-7; 7 positions agree with TRBD2. Germline loops: CDR1 SNHLY, CDR2 FYNNEI. This CDR3 comprises 14 residues. V was pared by 7 bases and J by 4 bases, with 10 bases of the junction left unmatched. The CDR3 spells CASKGLRKPYEQYF. The CDR3 DNA follows: TGTGCCAGCAAGGGACTACGAAAGCCTTACGAGCAGTACTTC.

This chain joins TRBV30 and TRBJ1-6; D gene unclear. Germline lookup yields CDR1 GTSNPN and CDR2 SVGIG (reference sequence). CDR3 size: 15 residues. V was shortened by 3 bases and J by 0 bases, with 9 bases between the two germline ends. For the CDR3, the DNA is TGTGCCTGGAGCCAGGCGGGCTCCTATAATTCACCCCTCCACTTT. Its protein product is CAWSQAGSYNSPLHF.

This clone was counted between two and nine times. This chain joins TRBV7-9 and TRBJ2-7, with D maybe TRBD1 (6 bases). The germline V gene has CDR1 SEHNR and CDR2 FQNEAQ (reference sequence). V was shortened by 5 bases and J by 0 bases, with 14 bases between the two germline ends. The CDR3 consists of 15 residues. CDR3 sequence reads: CASSPWTVNSYEQYF. DNA of the CDR3: TGTGCCAGCAGCCCGTGGACAGTAAACTCCTACGAGCAGTACTTC.

The CDR3 here is CASRGTSGGPDTQYF. DNA for the CDR3: TGTGCCAGCAGAGGGACTAGCGGGGGGCCAGATACGCAGTATTTT. J is TRBJ2-3 and V is TRBV2, with 15 bases identical to TRBD2. V was pared by 6 bases and J by 4 bases, with 2 bases of the junction left unmatched. Germline V gene lookup returns CDR1 SNHLY and CDR2 FYNNEI. This CDR3 has 15 amino acids.

The chain is built from TRBV7-2 and TRBJ2-4, with D unclear. This CDR3 spans 15 amino acids. Trimming stripped 5 bases from V and 0 bases from J, with 11 bases between. Germline lookup yields CDR1 SGHTA and CDR2 FQGNSA. CDR3 residues: CASSPDLSAKNIQYF. The CDR3 bases are TGTGCCAGCAGCCCTGATCTTTCAGCCAAAAACATTCAGTACTTC.

Only one count was recorded for this clone. The chain uses TRBV27 and TRBJ2-1; tentatively, D is TRBD2 (6 bases). Trimming pared 3 bases from V and 4 bases from J, leaving 13 bases between. Germline V gene data show CDR1 as MNHEY and CDR2 as SMNVEV (reference sequence). The CDR3 spans 15 residues. CDR3 sequence (DNA): TGTGCCAGCAGTTTTTCGGACTATCTTTACAATGAGCAGTTCTTC. It encodes CASSFSDYLYNEQFF.

The rearrangement joins TRBV18 to TRBJ1-5, with D perhaps TRBD1 (5 bases). The CDR3 contains 14 residues. V was pared by 4 bases and J by 7 bases, with 14 bases between. CDR1 and CDR2 from the germline V gene are KGHSH and LQKENI. The CDR3 DNA follows: TGTGCCAGCTCACTACGGGGGGTTGAGCAGCCCCAGCATTTT. This sequence encodes CASSLRGVEQPQHF.

This clone turned up a few times. The chain joins TRBV29-1 to TRBJ1-1; no clear D. The CDR3 runs to 12 residues. V dropped 4 bases and J dropped 3 bases, with 9 bases sitting between them. Looked up from germline, CDR1 is SQVTM and CDR2 is ANQGSEA. CDR3 nucleotides: TGCAGCGTTGTTCAAAGGGACACTGAAGCTTTCTTT. Protein: CSVVQRDTEAFF.